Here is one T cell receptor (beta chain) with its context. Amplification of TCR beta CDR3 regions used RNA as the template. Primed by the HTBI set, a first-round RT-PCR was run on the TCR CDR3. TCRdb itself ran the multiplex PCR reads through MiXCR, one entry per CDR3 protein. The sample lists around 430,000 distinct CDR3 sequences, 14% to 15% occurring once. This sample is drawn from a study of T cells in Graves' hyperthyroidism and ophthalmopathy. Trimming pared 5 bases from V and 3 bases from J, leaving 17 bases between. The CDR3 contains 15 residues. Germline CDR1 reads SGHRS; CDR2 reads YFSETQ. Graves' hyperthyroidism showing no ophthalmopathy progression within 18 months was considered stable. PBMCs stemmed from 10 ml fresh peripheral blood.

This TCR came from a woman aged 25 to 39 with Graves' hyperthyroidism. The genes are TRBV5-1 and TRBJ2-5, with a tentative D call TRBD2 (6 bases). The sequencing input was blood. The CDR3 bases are TGCGCCAGCAGAAGGCCGGACTCGGGGGAAGAGACCCAGTACTTC. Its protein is CASRRPDSGEETQYF.